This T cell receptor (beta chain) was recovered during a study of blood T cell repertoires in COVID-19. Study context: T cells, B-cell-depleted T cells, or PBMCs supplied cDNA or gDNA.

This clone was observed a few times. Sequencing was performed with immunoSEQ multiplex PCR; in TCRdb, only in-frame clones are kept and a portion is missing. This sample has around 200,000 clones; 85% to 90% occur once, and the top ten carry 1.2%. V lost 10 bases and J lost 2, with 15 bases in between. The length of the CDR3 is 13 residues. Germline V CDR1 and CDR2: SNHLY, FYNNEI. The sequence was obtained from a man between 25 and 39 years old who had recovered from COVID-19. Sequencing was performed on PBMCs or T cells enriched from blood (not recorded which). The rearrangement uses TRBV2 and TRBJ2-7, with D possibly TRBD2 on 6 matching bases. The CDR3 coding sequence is TGTGCCATAAGCGGGTCCGACCCCTACGAGCAGTACTTC. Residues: CAISGSDPYEQYF.